This TCR beta chain was sequenced in a study of T cell repertoires in aging, cancer and after chemotherapy. TCR beta rearrangements were amplified from peripheral blood genomic DNA. About this clonotype: Its ends do not fully match the called genes, so a read error is possible.

Multiplex touch-down PCR with TRB-A/B primers amplified rearranged V-D-J TRB sequences. TCRdb re-called the multiplex PCR reads through MiXCR, storing one row per CDR3 protein. This table holds 8,000 or so distinct CDR3 sequences, under 35% found once. The CDR3 covers 12 residues. Germline CDR1 and CDR2: MNHEY and SMNVEV (reference sequence). The material sequenced was blood. The chain has TRBV27 and TRBJ2-7; no clear D. This receptor was identified in a human donor in good health. CDR3: CASSSSGRYFLF. The CDR3 coding sequence is TGTGCCAGCAGTTCCTCCGGGCGCTACTTTTTATTC.